The 12 T cell receptor beta chains below come from one sample, sequenced in a study of follicular helper T cells after annual influenza vaccination. Clones were read by immunoSEQ multiplex PCR, and TCRdb kept only the in-frame ones, dropping some. Of approximately 1,100 clones listed, around 76% were seen once; the top ten hold approximately 2.7%. The sample's time point: 2014-2015 season, pre-vaccination. The starting material was CXCR5+ CD38+ circulating T follicular helper cells from blood, obtained on the day of influenza vaccination. Subset of the sample: circulating Tfh, non-naive CD4+CXCR5+PD-1+ (ICOS+CD38+ or ICOS-CD38-). Receptor source: an adult who received the influenza vaccine.

This chain uses TRBV5-1 with TRBJ2-7, with D maybe TRBD2 (5 bases). The CDR3 totals 17 residues. From germline, CDR1 is SGHRS and CDR2 YFSETQ. Trimming removed 4 bases from V and 2 bases from J, with 22 bases in between. CDR3 bases: TGCGCCAGCAGCGCGTCCTACGGCACCTCCGGGGCCTACGAGCAGTACTTC. This codes for CASSASYGTSGAYEQYF. Complete variable domain (other parts from reference TRBV5-1 and TRBJ2-7): KAGVTQTPRYLIKTRGQQVTLSCSPISGHRSVSWYQQTPGQGLQFLFEYFSETQRNKGNFPGRFSGRQFSNSRSEMNVSTLELGDSALYLCASSASYGTSGAYEQYFGPGTRLTVT.

V usage is TRBV4-1 and J usage is TRBJ1-2; D is uncertain. Trimming stripped 5 bases from V and 4 bases from J, with 20 bases between. The germline CDR1 and CDR2 sequences are MGHRA and YSYEKL. The CDR3 has 16 amino acids. CDR3 nucleotides: TGCGCCAGCAGCTGCCTCGCGAACCGAAAGACCTATGGCTACACCTTC. This gives the protein CASSCLANRKTYGYTF.

The V gene is TRBV6-5, the J gene TRBJ1-1, with D maybe TRBD1 (5 bases). With 8 bases removed from V and 0 bases from J, the gap between germline ends came to 16 bases. CDR1 and CDR2 from the germline V gene are MNHEY and SVGAGI. The CDR3 has 15 residues. CDR3 DNA: TGTGCCAGCGGACGACGGCAGACAGTGAACACTGAAGCTTTCTTT. It codes for CASGRRQTVNTEAFF.

The chain combines TRBV28 with TRBJ1-1; D not certain. Trimming removed 6 bases at V and 1 base at J, with 12 bases between. The CDR3 is made up of 14 amino acids. Germline loops: CDR1 MDHEN, CDR2 SYDVKM. The CDR3 here is CASSPLRQNTEAFF. In DNA form, the CDR3 reads TGTGCCAGCAGCCCGCTGCGCCAGAACACTGAAGCTTTCTTT.

The chain is built from TRBV15 and TRBJ1-1, with TRBD1 matching over 9 bases. Losses at the gene ends were 3 bases for V and 8 bases for J; bases not matched to a gene: 10. The germline CDR1 and CDR2 sequences are LNHNV and YYDKDF (reference sequence). CDR3 length: 15 residues. The CDR3 loop reads CATSRAGTGKVEAFF. The CDR3 nucleotides read TGTGCCACCAGCAGGGCCGGGACAGGGAAGGTCGAAGCTTTCTTT.

The J gene is TRBJ1-2, the V gene TRBV6-5; perhaps TRBD1 as D (5 bases). This CDR3 has 12 amino acids. Trimming pared 3 bases from V and 6 bases from J, leaving 8 bases between. Germline V gene lookup returns CDR1 MNHEY and CDR2 SVGAGI. CDR3 DNA: TGTGCCAGCAGTTATGCAGGGAATGGCTACACCTTC. Amino acids: CASSYAGNGYTF.

V usage is TRBV7-8 and J usage is TRBJ2-3; a weak D match, TRBD1 (5 bases). Germline CDR1 is SGHVS and CDR2 is FQNEAQ. V lost 3 bases, J lost 0 bases, and 13 bases lay in between. This CDR3 has 16 residues. The CDR3 sequence is CASSFRARSSTDTQYF. In nucleotides, the CDR3 is TGTGCCAGCAGCTTCAGGGCCCGCTCTAGCACAGATACGCAGTATTTT.

V usage is TRBV5-1 and J usage is TRBJ1-6, with 7 bases that match TRBD1. The CDR3 runs 15 residues. Losses at the gene ends were 4 bases for V and 8 bases for J; bases not matched to a gene: 9. Germline CDR1 SGHRS, CDR2 YFSETQ. CDR3 amino acids: CASSPGQARHSPLHF. Here the CDR3 DNA reads TGCGCCAGCAGCCCAGGACAGGCCAGGCATTCACCCCTCCACTTT.

The genes are TRBV18 and TRBJ2-3; D unresolved. The CDR3 length is 13 residues. CDR1 is KGHSH and CDR2 is LQKENI in the germline V gene. V gave up 3 bases and J gave up 5 bases, with 9 bases separating them. The CDR3 region is CASSPRMGDTQYF. CDR3 DNA sequence: TGTGCCAGCTCACCTCGAATGGGAGATACGCAGTATTTT.

The rearrangement uses TRBV5-1 and TRBJ2-3; D remains ambiguous. The ends were cut back, 1 base at V and 5 bases at J, with 14 bases in the middle. Germline V gives CDR1 SGHRS, CDR2 YFSETQ. The CDR3 is 15 residues long. CDR3 sequence reads: CASSLMSPGVDTQYF. As DNA, the CDR3 is TGCGCCAGCAGCTTGATGAGCCCGGGTGTAGATACGCAGTATTTT.

The rearrangement links TRBV7-8 to TRBJ2-3; the D is unclear. This CDR3 comprises 12 residues. Trimming removed 5 bases from V and 2 bases from J, with 5 bases in between. Germline-derived CDR1 and CDR2 are SGHVS and FQNEAQ. DNA for the CDR3: TGTGCCAGCAGCCCCAACACAGATACGCAGTATTTT. Translated: CASSPNTDTQYF.

J is TRBJ1-2 and V is TRBV6-5; D is possibly TRBD1 (6 bases). Trimming took off 4 bases at V and 8 bases at J, with 8 bases between the two ends. There are 11 residues in the CDR3. Germline CDR1 MNHEY, CDR2 SVGAGI. Here the CDR3 DNA reads TGTGCCAGCAGTTCGAGGGGGGGCTACACCTTC. It encodes CASSSRGGYTF.